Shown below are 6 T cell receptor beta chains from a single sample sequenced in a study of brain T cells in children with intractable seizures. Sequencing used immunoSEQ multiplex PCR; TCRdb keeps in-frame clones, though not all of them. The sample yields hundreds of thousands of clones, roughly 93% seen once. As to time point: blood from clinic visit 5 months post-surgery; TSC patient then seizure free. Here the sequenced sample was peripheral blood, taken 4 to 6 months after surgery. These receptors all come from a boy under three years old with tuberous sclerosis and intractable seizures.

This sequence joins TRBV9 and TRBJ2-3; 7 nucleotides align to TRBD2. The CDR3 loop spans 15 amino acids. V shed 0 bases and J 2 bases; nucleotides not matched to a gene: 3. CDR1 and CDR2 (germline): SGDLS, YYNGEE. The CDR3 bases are TGTGCCAGCAGCGTAGAGCGGGATTACACAGATACGCAGTATTTT. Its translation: CASSVERDYTDTQYF.

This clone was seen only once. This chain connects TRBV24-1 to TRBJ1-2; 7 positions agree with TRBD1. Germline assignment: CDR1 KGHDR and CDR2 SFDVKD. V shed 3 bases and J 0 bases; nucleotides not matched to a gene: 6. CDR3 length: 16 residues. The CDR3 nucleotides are TGTGCCACCAGTGATCTGGACAGGCCAGCTAACTATGGCTACACCTTC. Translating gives CATSDLDRPANYGYTF.

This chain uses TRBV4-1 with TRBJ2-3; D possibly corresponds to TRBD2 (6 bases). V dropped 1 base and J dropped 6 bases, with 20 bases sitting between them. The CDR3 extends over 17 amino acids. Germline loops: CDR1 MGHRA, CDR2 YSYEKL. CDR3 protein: CASSQVGRERGQDTQYF. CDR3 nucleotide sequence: TGCGCCAGCAGCCAAGTCGGACGGGAGAGAGGTCAGGATACGCAGTATTTT.

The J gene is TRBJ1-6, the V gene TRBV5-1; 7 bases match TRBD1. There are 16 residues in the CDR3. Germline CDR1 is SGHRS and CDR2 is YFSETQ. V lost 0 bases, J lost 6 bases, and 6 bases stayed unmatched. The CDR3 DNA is TGCGCCAGCAGCTTGGGGCGCCGGGACAGTAATTCACCCCTCCACTTT. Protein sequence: CASSLGRRDSNSPLHF.

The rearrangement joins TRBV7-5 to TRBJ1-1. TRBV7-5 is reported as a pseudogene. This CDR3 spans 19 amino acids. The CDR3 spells CARSPVAYSPGASGTEAFF. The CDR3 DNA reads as TGTGCCAGAAGCCCAGTCGCCTATAGTCCGGGGGCGTCCGGAACTGAAGCTTTCTTT.

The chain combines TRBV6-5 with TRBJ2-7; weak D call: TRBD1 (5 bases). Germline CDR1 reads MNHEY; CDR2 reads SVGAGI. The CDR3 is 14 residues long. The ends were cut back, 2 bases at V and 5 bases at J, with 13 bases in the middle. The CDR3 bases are TGTGCCAGCAGTTACGGGCAGGGTGGTCACGAGCAGTACTTC. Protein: CASSYGQGGHEQYF.